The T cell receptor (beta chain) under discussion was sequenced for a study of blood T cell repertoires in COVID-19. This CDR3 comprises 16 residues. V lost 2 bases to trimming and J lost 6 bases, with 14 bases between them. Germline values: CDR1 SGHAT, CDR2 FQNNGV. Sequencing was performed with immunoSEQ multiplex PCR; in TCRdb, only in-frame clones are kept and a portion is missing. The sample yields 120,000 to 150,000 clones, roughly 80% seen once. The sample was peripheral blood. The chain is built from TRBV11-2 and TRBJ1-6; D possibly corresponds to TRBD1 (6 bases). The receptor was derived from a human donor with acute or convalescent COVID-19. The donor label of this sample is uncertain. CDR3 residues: CASSLSGDTINSPLHF. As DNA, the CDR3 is TGTGCCAGCAGCTTAAGTGGGGACACGATTAATTCACCCCTCCACTTT.